This TCR beta chain was captured by sequencing in a study of blood T cells in healthy people across ages. A second PCR of roughly 7 to 11 cycles used a sample-barcoded 5' primer and a J-beta primer mix. TCRdb reprocessed the 5' RACE reads with MiXCR, giving one entry per CDR3 protein. Of approximately 810,000 distinct CDR3 sequences in the sample, more than 25% were seen once. This clonotype occurred many times. The V gene's germline CDR1 is DFQATT and CDR2 SNEGSKA (reference sequence). V was pared by 0 bases and J by 4 bases, with 12 bases between. This CDR3 contains 14 residues. With each sample, at least 5 micrograms of total RNA were extracted.

The sequenced sample was blood. This chain links TRBV20-1 with TRBJ1-2, with D perhaps TRBD1 (5 bases). This sequence was found in a woman older than 75 in good health. This CDR3 reads CSARDPGTVYGYTF. As DNA, the CDR3 is TGCAGTGCTAGAGACCCCGGGACCGTCTATGGCTACACCTTC.